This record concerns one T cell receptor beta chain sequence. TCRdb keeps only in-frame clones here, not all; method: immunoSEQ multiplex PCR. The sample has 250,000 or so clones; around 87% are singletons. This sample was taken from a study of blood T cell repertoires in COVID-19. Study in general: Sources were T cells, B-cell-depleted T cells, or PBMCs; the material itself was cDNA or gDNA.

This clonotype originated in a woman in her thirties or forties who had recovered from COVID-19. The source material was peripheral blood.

CDR3 amino acids: CASGVDSFYEQYF. DNA of the CDR3: TGTGCCAGCGGGGTGGACTCTTTCTACGAGCAGTACTTC. This chain joins TRBV12-3 or TRBV12-4 and TRBJ2-7; perhaps TRBD2 as D (5 bases). V was trimmed by 8 bases and J by 3 bases, leaving 14 bases between them. This CDR3 has 13 amino acids.